The clone carrying this T cell receptor beta chain turned up a few times. Its antigen is not known. The V end was cut by 1 base, the J end by 14 bases, with 15 bases between. The CDR3 covers 13 residues. Germline assignment: CDR1 MGHRA and CDR2 YSYEKL. This entry comes from a study of CD4 T cells in relation to SARS-CoV-2 and coronaviruses. Sequencing was performed with immunoSEQ multiplex PCR; in TCRdb, only in-frame clones are kept and a portion is missing. The sample includes some 16,000 clones, 60% to 80% of them seen just once. The unexposed donors gave CD4+ T cells in about 2011-2019, prior to COVID-19. CD4+ T cells were isolated from the cells after 10 days of culture.

This chain links TRBV4-1 with TRBJ2-4, with TRBD1 as a possible D gene (5 bases). The receptor was derived from a human donor in good health. The material sequenced was CD4+ T cells from PBMCs, cultured in vitro. DNA for the CDR3: TGCGCCAGCAGCCAAGGGGAAGGGGCCACGGAGTACTTC. It codes for CASSQGEGATEYF.